The 23 T cell receptor beta chains below all came from one sample that was sequenced in a study of post-analysis software for immune sequencing data. Antigen specificity for these receptors is unknown. Unique molecular identifiers featured in each of the TCR beta cDNA libraries. In TCRdb, the PCR reads were re-called with MiXCR into one record per CDR3 protein. The table has approximately 360,000 distinct CDR3 sequences, less than 40% seen once. Study-wide points: Patients had higher frequencies than controls of five TRBV segments, including TRBV5-6, TRBV5-1 and TRBV20-1.

The sample taken for sequencing was blood. All receptors derive from a girl aged 10-17 years with multiple sclerosis.

This clonotype was detected ten times or more. The chain couples TRBV7-2 to TRBJ2-7; tentatively, D is TRBD2 (6 bases). V dropped 2 bases and J dropped 7 bases, with 9 bases sitting between them. The CDR3 length is 12 residues. In germline, CDR1 is SGHTA, CDR2 FQGNSA. CDR3 sequence: CASSLRGGEQYF. The CDR3 coding sequence is TGTGCCAGCAGCTTAAGGGGAGGAGAGCAGTACTTC.

V and J are TRBV6-1 and TRBJ2-7, with D tentatively TRBD1 (7 bases). The CDR3 has 17 amino acids. V lost 6 bases and J lost 3, with 24 bases in between. Germline V gene lookup returns CDR1 MNHNS and CDR2 SASEGT. The CDR3 sequence: CASSRELYTTGNYEQYF. The DNA of the CDR3 is TGTGCCAGCAGCCGGGAGCTTTATACGACAGGGAACTACGAGCAGTACTTC.

This clonotype was observed a handful of times. This chain uses TRBV7-9 with TRBJ2-1; weak D call: TRBD1 (8 bases). Germline CDR1 reads SEHNR; CDR2 reads FQNEAQ (reference sequence). The V and J ends lost 3 bases and 8 bases respectively, with 11 bases between them. CDR3 length: 13 amino acids. CDR3 coding DNA: TGTGCCAGCAGCTTCACAGGGGGGGATGAGCAGTTCTTC. Protein: CASSFTGGDEQFF.

The chain recombines TRBV5-1 with TRBJ2-7; no firm D call. This CDR3 region has 13 residues. CDR1 is SGHRS, CDR2 YFSETQ, per germline. V lost 4 bases to trimming and J lost 3 bases, with 11 bases between them. DNA for the CDR3: TGCGCCAGCAGCCTCGGGCCTAACTACGAGCAGTACTTC. Protein sequence: CASSLGPNYEQYF.

The gene calls are TRBV6-1 and TRBJ2-1; 9 bases align to TRBD2. The CDR3 contains 17 residues. In germline, CDR1 is MNHNS, CDR2 SASEGT. J lost 5 bases, V lost 1 base, and 9 bases had no gene match. CDR3 DNA sequence: TGTGCCAGCAGTGAAGGGCCGGGACTAGCTACCCACAATGAGCAGTTCTTC. Translated: CASSEGPGLATHNEQFF.

The J gene is TRBJ2-2, the V gene TRBV4-2, with a possible D match to TRBD2 (6 bases). CDR1 is LGHNA and CDR2 is YNFKEQ in the germline V gene. This CDR3 contains 18 residues. V lost 0 bases and J lost 0, with 14 bases in between. The CDR3 region has the DNA TGTGCCAGCAGCCAAGATCATCCGGCTAGCGCGAACACCGGGGAGCTGTTTTTT. It specifies CASSQDHPASANTGELFF.

This chain uses TRBV5-1 with TRBJ1-1; D unclear. The CDR3 extends over 13 amino acids. V was shortened by 4 bases and J by 2 bases, with 9 bases between the two germline ends. Germline V CDR1 and CDR2: SGHRS, YFSETQ. CDR3 bases: TGCGCCAGCAGCACGCAGGAAAACACTGAAGCTTTCTTT. Protein product: CASSTQENTEAFF. The complete variable domain, with remaining parts taken from reference TRBV5-1 and TRBJ1-1, reads KAGVTQTPRYLIKTRGQQVTLSCSPISGHRSVSWYQQTPGQGLQFLFEYFSETQRNKGNFPGRFSGRQFSNSRSEMNVSTLELGDSALYLCASSTQENTEAFFGQGTRLTVV.

This clonotype was seen more than once but under ten times. This rearrangement joins TRBV20-1 to TRBJ2-7, with D hard to call. The germline V gene encodes CDR1 DFQATT and CDR2 SNEGSKA (reference sequence). V lost 1 base, J lost 2 bases, and 9 bases lay in between. This CDR3 has 13 residues. The CDR3 reads CSARATSTYEQYF. The CDR3 nucleotides are TGCAGTGCTAGAGCGACATCAACCTACGAGCAGTACTTC.

This clonotype came up many times. This sequence joins TRBV3-1 and TRBJ2-7; weak D call: TRBD1 (6 bases). V was shortened by 1 base and J by 3 bases, with 13 bases between the two germline ends. CDR3 length equals 15 residues. The germline CDR1 and CDR2 sequences are LGHDT and YNNKEL (reference sequence). CDR3 protein: CASSQAQGPFYEQYF. DNA of the CDR3: TGTGCCAGCAGCCAAGCACAGGGTCCTTTCTACGAGCAGTACTTC.

This rearrangement joins TRBV11-2 to TRBJ2-3; TRBD1 might be the D (6 bases). This CDR3 spans 14 amino acids. V lost 5 bases to trimming and J lost 6 bases, with 15 bases between them. Germline V gene sequence: CDR1 SGHAT, CDR2 FQNNGV. CDR3 amino acids: CASSDIQGLDTQYF. The CDR3 DNA reads TGTGCCAGCAGCGACATACAGGGTTTGGATACGCAGTATTTT.

The chain is built from TRBV12-3 or TRBV12-4 and TRBJ2-3; D might be TRBD1 (6 bases). With 7 bases removed from V and 2 bases from J, the gap between germline ends came to 13 bases. The CDR3 consists of 14 residues. The CDR3 region is CASTTQGNTDTQYF. The CDR3 DNA reads as TGTGCCAGCACCACTCAGGGGAACACAGATACGCAGTATTTT.

The chain uses TRBV4-2 and TRBJ1-4; no firm D call. Looked up from germline, CDR1 is LGHNA and CDR2 is YNFKEQ. Trimming left V 4 bases short and J 1 base short, with 16 bases between. The length of the CDR3 is 17 residues. As DNA, the CDR3 is TGTGCCAGCAGCCCCGGAGGCGCGTTAGGAACTAATGAAAAACTGTTTTTT. It is translated as CASSPGGALGTNEKLFF.

This clonotype was detected only once. A read error may produce the germline difference seen at one junction end. V and J are TRBV4-3 and TRBJ2-1; D is undetermined. CDR1 and CDR2 (germline): LGHNA, YSLEER. CDR3 size: 16 residues. CDR3 region: CASSQEQWSSYNEQVF. The DNA of the CDR3 is TGCGCCAGCAGCCAAGAACAGTGGAGCTCCTACAATGAGCAGGTCTTC.

The chain is built from TRBV12-3 or TRBV12-4 and TRBJ1-1; 7 bases agree with TRBD1. The CDR3 covers 14 residues. With 3 bases clipped from V and 1 base from J, the junction kept 2 bases outside the gene matches. As DNA, the CDR3 is TGTGCCAGCAGTTTCCCAGGGGGGAACACTGAAGCTTTCTTT. Protein product: CASSFPGGNTEAFF.

The J gene is TRBJ1-2, the V gene TRBV6-9; possible D gene TRBD1, 6 bases. The CDR3 totals 13 residues. Trimming left V 10 bases short and J 8 bases short, with 20 bases between. Per germline, CDR1 MNHGY and CDR2 SVAAGI. CDR3 nucleotide sequence: TGTGCCACCACGGGGGGGGCTGGAGTCGGCTACACCTTC. Translated, it gives CATTGGAGVGYTF.

The chain links TRBV13 to TRBJ2-7; D is possibly TRBD1 (5 bases). Germline assignment: CDR1 PRHDT and CDR2 FYEKMQ (reference sequence). The CDR3 runs 13 residues. The ends were cut back, 5 bases at V and 2 bases at J, with 10 bases in the middle. As DNA, the CDR3 is TGTGCCAGCAGCACAAAAGGGGCCTACGAGCAGTACTTC. It encodes CASSTKGAYEQYF.

CDR3 protein: CASSRRGEDYGYTF. CDR3 nucleotides: TGTGCCAGCTCCCGCAGGGGAGAGGACTATGGCTACACCTTC. The J gene is TRBJ1-2, the V gene TRBV18, with D perhaps TRBD1 (6 bases). V was trimmed by 6 bases and J by 3 bases, leaving 14 bases between them. The CDR3 totals 14 residues. Germline CDR1 reads KGHSH; CDR2 reads LQKENI.

The sample holds a few counts of this clonotype. The rearrangement links TRBV12-5 to TRBJ1-1, with 8 bases that match TRBD1. The V segment lost 1 base and the J segment 2 bases; nucleotides outside the gene matches: 9. The CDR3 has 17 residues. The germline V gene encodes CDR1 LGHNT and CDR2 FRNRAP. The CDR3 DNA is TGTGCTAGTGGTTTGGCCCGGACAGGGTGGGGAAACACTGAAGCTTTCTTT. Protein product: CASGLARTGWGNTEAFF.

The rearrangement links TRBV6-5 to TRBJ1-2, with TRBD1 matching 8 bases. V gave up 6 bases and J gave up 3 bases; unmatched junction bases: 6. CDR3 length: 14 amino acids. Looked up from germline, CDR1 is MNHEY and CDR2 is SVGAGI. The CDR3, as DNA: TGTGCCAGCAGAAGGGAGGACAGGGACTATGGCTACACCTTC. This sequence encodes CASRREDRDYGYTF.

This chain connects TRBV7-2 to TRBJ1-1; D gene unclear. V was trimmed by 1 base and J by 3 bases, leaving 12 bases between them. Germline assignment: CDR1 SGHTA and CDR2 FQGNSA. This CDR3 region has 15 residues. CDR3 DNA sequence: TGTGCCAGCAGCTTAGGTGCGGGGTATGACACTGAAGCTTTCTTT. It is translated as CASSLGAGYDTEAFF.

This sequence joins TRBV12-3 or TRBV12-4 and TRBJ2-6, with D unclear. Trimming pared 0 bases from V and 1 base from J, leaving 7 bases between. CDR3 size: 16 residues. The CDR3 protein is CASSLAGDSGANVLTF. The CDR3 coding sequence is TGTGCCAGCAGTTTAGCTGGTGATTCTGGGGCCAACGTCCTGACTTTC.

The genes are TRBV4-2 and TRBJ2-7; weak D call: TRBD1 (6 bases). The CDR3 loop spans 15 amino acids. Germline V gene data show CDR1 as LGHNA and CDR2 as YNFKEQ. The V gene lost 1 base and the J gene lost 4 bases, with 14 bases spanning the gap. The CDR3 coding sequence is TGTGCCAGCAGCCAAGCAGGGGAAGGGAGATACGAGCAGTACTTC. This translates into CASSQAGEGRYEQYF.

This clonotype was picked up a small number of times. V usage is TRBV7-2 and J usage is TRBJ2-5, with 9 positions matching TRBD2. This CDR3 is 17 amino acids long. Germline V gene sequence: CDR1 SGHTA, CDR2 FQGNSA. Unmatched junction bases numbered 17, after V lost 7 bases and J lost 5 bases. The CDR3 nucleotides are TGTGCCAGCAACCTATGGGGTGCGCGGGGGGGCGGGGAGACCCAGTACTTC. It is translated as CASNLWGARGGGETQYF.